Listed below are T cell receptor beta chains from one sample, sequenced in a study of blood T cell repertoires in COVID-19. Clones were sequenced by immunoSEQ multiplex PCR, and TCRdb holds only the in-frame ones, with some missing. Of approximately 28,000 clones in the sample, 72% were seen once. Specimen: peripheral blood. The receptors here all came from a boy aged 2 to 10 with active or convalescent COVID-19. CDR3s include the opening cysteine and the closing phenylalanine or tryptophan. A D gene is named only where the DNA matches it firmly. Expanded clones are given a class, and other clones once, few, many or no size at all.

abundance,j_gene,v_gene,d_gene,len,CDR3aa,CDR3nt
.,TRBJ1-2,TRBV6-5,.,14,CASSSDIANYGYTF,TGTGCCAGCAGTTCCGACATAGCTAACTATGGCTACACCTTC
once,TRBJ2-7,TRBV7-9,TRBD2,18,CASSLMAPLSGRTYEQYF,TGTGCCAGCAGCTTAATGGCCCCTCTTAGCGGGAGGACCTACGAGCAGTACTTC
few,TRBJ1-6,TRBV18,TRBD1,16,CASSPAGQGAGSPLHF,TGTGCCAGCTCACCCGCCGGACAGGGGGCAGGGTCACCCCTCCACTTT
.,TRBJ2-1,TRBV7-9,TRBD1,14,CASSLQTGHNEQFF,TGTGCCAGCAGCCTCCAGACAGGGCACAATGAGCAGTTCTTC
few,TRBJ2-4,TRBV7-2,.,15,CASSPKGGGRNIQYF,TGTGCCAGCAGCCCAAAGGGGGGGGGAAGAAACATTCAGTACTTC
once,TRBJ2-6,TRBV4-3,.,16,CASSGGDISGANVLTF,TGCGCCAGCAGCGGTGGCGACATCTCTGGGGCCAACGTCCTGACTTTC
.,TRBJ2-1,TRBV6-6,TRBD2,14,CASRSTSGRNEQFF,TGTGCCAGCAGATCGACTAGCGGGAGAAATGAGCAGTTCTTC
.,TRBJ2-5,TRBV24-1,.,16,CATGQRSGKYQETQYF,TGTGCCACCGGGCAGCGTTCGGGGAAGTACCAAGAGACCCAGTACTTC
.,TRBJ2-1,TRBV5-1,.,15,CASSLDGSSYNEQFF,TGCGCCAGCAGCTTGGACGGGTCCTCCTACAATGAGCAGTTCTTC
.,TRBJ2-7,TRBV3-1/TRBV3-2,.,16,CASSQGDRLGAREQYF,TGTGCCAGCAGCCAGGGAGACAGGTTGGGAGCTCGGGAGCAGTACTTC
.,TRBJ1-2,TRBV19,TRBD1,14,CASSWDRGLGGYTF,TGTGCCAGTAGTTGGGACAGGGGTTTGGGAGGCTACACCTTC
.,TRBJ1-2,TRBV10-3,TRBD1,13,CAISGQGSNGYTF,TGTGCCATCAGCGGACAGGGAAGTAATGGCTACACCTTC
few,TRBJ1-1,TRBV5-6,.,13,CASSARGNGEAFF,TGTGCCAGCAGCGCGAGGGGGAACGGTGAAGCTTTCTTT
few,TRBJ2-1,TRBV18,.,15,CASSPSRDTYNEQFF,TGTGCCAGCTCACCCAGTAGGGACACCTACAATGAGCAGTTCTTC